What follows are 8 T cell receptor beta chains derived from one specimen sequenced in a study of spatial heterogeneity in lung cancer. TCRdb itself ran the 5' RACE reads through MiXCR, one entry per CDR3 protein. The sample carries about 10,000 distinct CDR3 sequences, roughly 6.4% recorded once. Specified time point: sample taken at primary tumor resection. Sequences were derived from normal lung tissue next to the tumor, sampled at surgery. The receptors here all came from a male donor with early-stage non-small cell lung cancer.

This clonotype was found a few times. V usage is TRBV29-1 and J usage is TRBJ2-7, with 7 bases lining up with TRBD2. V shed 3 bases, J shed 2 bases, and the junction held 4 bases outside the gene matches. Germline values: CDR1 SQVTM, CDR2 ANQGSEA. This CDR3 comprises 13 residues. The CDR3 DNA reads TGCAGCGTTGAGGGAGGGACTACCTACGAGCAGTACTTC. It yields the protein CSVEGGTTYEQYF.

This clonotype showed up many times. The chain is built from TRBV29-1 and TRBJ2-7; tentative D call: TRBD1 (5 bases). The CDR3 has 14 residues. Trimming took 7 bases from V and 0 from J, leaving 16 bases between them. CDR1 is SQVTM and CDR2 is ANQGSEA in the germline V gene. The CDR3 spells CSAQGVVSSYEQYF. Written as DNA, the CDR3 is TGCAGCGCCCAAGGGGTGGTTAGCTCCTACGAGCAGTACTTC.

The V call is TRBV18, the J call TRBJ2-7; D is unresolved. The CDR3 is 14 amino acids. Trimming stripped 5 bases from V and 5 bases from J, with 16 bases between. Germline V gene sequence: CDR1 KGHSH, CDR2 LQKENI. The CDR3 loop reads CASSATDQYDEQYF. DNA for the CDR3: TGTGCCAGCTCAGCGACCGATCAATACGACGAGCAGTACTTC.

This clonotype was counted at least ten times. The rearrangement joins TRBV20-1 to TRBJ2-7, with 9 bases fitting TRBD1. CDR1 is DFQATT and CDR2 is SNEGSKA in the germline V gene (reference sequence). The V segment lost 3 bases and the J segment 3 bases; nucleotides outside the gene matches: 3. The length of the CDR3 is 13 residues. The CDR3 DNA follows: TGCAGTGCTAGCACGGACAGGGGCTACGAGCAGTACTTC. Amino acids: CSASTDRGYEQYF.

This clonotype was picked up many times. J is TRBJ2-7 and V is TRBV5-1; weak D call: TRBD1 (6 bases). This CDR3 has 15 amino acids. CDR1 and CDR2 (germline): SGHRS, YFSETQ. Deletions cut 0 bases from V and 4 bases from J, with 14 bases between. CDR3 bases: TGCGCCAGCAGCTTGGCTCAGGGGATAGGTTACGAGCAGTACTTC. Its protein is CASSLAQGIGYEQYF. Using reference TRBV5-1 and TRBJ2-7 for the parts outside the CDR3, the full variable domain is KAGVTQTPRYLIKTRGQQVTLSCSPISGHRSVSWYQQTPGQGLQFLFEYFSETQRNKGNFPGRFSGRQFSNSRSEMNVSTLELGDSALYLCASSLAQGIGYEQYFGPGTRLTVT.

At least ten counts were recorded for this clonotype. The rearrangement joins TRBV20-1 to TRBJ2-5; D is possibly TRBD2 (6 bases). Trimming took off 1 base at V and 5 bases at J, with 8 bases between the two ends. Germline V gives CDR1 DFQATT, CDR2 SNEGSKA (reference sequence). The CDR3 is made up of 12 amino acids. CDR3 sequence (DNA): TGCAGTGCTAGAGCGGGAGTGGAGACCCAGTACTTC. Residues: CSARAGVETQYF.

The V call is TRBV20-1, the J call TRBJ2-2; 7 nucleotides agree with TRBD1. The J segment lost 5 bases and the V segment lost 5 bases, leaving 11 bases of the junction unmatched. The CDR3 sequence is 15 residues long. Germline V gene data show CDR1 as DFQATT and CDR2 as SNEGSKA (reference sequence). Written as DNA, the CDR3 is TGCAGTGCTTTCAGGGGGAGTTCAGGGACCGGGGAGCTGTTTTTT. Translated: CSAFRGSSGTGELFF.

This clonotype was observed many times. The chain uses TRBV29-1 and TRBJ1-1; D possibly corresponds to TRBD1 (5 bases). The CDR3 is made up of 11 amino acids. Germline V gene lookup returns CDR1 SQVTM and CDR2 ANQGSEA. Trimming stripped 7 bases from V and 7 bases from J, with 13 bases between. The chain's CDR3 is CSAVRTIEAFF. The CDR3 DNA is TGCAGCGCCGTAAGGACAATTGAAGCTTTCTTT.